Ten or more counts support the clone carrying this T cell receptor (beta chain). Primed by a sample-barcoded 5' primer and a J-beta primer mix, a second PCR proceeded for about 7 to 12 cycles. From the 5' RACE reads, TCRdb called clonotypes with MiXCR, one entry per CDR3 protein. The sample holds 600,000 to 800,000 distinct CDR3 sequences; roughly half are singletons and the top ten take approximately 15%. This entry comes from a study of blood T cells in healthy people across ages. Sequencing input: blood. The source of this sequence is a woman over 75 in good health.

CDR3 in amino acids: CSARDPNRGRWYGYTF. CDR3 nucleotide sequence: TGCAGTGCTAGAGATCCAAACAGGGGGCGTTGGTATGGCTACACCTTC. The J gene is TRBJ1-2, the V gene TRBV20-1; the match to TRBD1 covers 9 bases. The J segment lost 5 bases and the V segment lost 0 bases, leaving 10 bases of the junction unmatched. CDR1 and CDR2 (germline): DFQATT, SNEGSKA (reference sequence). The CDR3 sequence is 16 residues long.